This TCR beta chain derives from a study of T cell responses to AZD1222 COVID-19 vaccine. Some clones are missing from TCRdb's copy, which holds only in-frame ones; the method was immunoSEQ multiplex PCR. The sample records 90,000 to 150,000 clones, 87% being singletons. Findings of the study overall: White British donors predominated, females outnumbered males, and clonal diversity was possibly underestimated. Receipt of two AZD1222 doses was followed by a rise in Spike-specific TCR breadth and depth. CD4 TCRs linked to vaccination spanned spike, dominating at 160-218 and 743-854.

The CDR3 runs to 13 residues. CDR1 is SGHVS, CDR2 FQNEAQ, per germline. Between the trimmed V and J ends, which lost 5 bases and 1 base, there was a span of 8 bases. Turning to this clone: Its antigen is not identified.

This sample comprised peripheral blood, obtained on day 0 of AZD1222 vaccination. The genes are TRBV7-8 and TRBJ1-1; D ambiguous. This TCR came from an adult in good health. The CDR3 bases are TGTGCCAGCAGCCCGCGGCCGAACACTGAAGCTTTCTTT. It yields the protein CASSPRPNTEAFF.